This paragraph reports one TCR beta chain. Its binding antigen is unknown. Base qualities are missing; no much larger clone stands one base away. The trial excluded patients who had a history of autoimmune disease or who were on systemic immunosuppression. In every dose cohort, peripheral blood was drawn for TCR sequencing at baseline, cycle 4 day 1, and cycle 7 day 1. The samples were drawn from a first-in-human, open-label, multicenter phase I dose-escalation trial of ivuxolimab. Adults with locally advanced or metastatic melanoma, renal cell carcinoma, hepatocellular carcinoma or head and neck squamous cell carcinoma were enrolled in the trial. Before TCR sequencing, CD4+ and CD8+ T cells were separately sorted from peripheral blood. This entry belongs to a study of OX40 agonist ivuxolimab in advanced cancers. In terms of the full investigation: Ivuxolimab, which targeted the costimulatory receptor OX40 (CD134), was an agonistic, fully human IgG2 monoclonal antibody. In the dose-escalation cohort, around 80% of patients were male, and the mean age was 60 years with a range of roughly 23 to 79. Of the 52 patients in dose escalation, about 19 had hepatocellular carcinoma, some 15 had melanoma, 9 had renal cell carcinoma and 9 had head and neck cancer. Peripheral TCRbeta sequencing aimed to test whether ivuxolimab altered TCR sequence diversity and caused clonal T-cell expansion. Partial responses were achieved by three dose-escalation patients, of whom one had hepatocellular carcinoma and two had cutaneous melanoma. Prior anti-PD-1, anti-PD-L1 or anti-CTLA-4 therapy was permitted, and checkpoint inhibitors had been received by about two fifths of dose-escalation patients. The paper reports the monotherapy dose-escalation portion (N of about 47 patients) of the phase I ivuxolimab trial. Intravenous ivuxolimab was administered to patients every 2 weeks at six dose levels: 0.01, 0.1, 0.3, 1.5, 3 and 10 mg/kg.

Study-wide findings and limitations: Low levels of normalized T-cell clonal expansion were also shown by some nonresponding patients. At doses of 0.1 to 3.0 mg/kg, clonal expansion of both CD4+ and CD8+ T cells in blood was seen between baseline and week 6. The antigen specificity of the peripheral T cells that underwent clonal expansion was not determined. After ivuxolimab, more expanded clones were found on average in CD8+ T cells than in CD4+ T cells. Partial responders in the 0.1-3.0 mg/kg groups had among the lowest normalized peripheral clonal expansion, especially among CD8+ T cells.

Genomic DNA was isolated from the sorted cells so that the TCRbeta CDR3 region could be sequenced. The immunoSEQ Assay was used for sequencing of TCRbeta CDR3 regions. Drawn from immuneACCESS, this table holds only the in-frame rearrangements with V and J called that TCRdb kept. Clones are partly lost; checked studies trace under half to an unresolved V gene and leave the rest unexplained. The sample data list about 120,000 clones, and approximately 90% of these were observed just once. The biggest ten clones account for around 0.57% of the sample. V lost 5 bases and J lost 2 bases, and the count of bases not matched to a germline gene is 6. CDR1 SGHTA and CDR2 FQGNSA are derived from the germline V gene. The CDR3 goes from the cysteine to the phenylalanine over 16 residues. Left in the record is the CDR3 DNA by itself, 48 bases read in frame from the first base.

This receptor was obtained from an adult with an advanced solid tumor such as melanoma, head and neck, liver or kidney cancer. Here the sequenced sample was CD4+ or CD8+ T cells sorted from blood, taken in a trial of the OX40 agonist ivuxolimab. Rearrangement joined TRBV7-2 to TRBJ2-7, with TRBD2 identical over 13 junction bases. The CDR3 in this case is CASSPRTSGGTYEQYF. The nucleotide sequence is given as TGTGCCAGCAGCCCCAGGACTAGCGGGGGAACCTACGAGCAGTACTTC.